The 16 T cell receptor beta chains reported below all come from one sample, sequenced in a study of T-cell reconstitution after alpha-beta-depleted transplantation in children. A library of TCRbeta sequences, prepared with unique molecular identifiers, was generated. TCRdb redid the calling of the PCR reads with MiXCR, one entry per CDR3 protein. The repertoire holds about 98,000 distinct CDR3 sequences, with less than 25% as singletons. The starting material was PBMCs, obtained before TCRalphabeta/CD19-depleted stem cell transplant. These receptors all stem from a boy between 2 and 15 years old with acute lymphoblastic leukemia, due to receive a stem cell transplant.

This sequence joins TRBV20-1 and TRBJ2-3, with D possibly matching TRBD2 (6 bases). From germline, CDR1 is DFQATT and CDR2 SNEGSKA (reference sequence). V lost 3 bases, J lost 5 bases, and 15 bases lay in between. This CDR3 is built from 14 residues. CDR3 sequence: CSASGGAWRDTQYF. Written as DNA, the CDR3 is TGCAGTGCTAGCGGAGGGGCCTGGCGAGATACGCAGTATTTT.

The chain couples TRBV12-3 or TRBV12-4 to TRBJ2-1; TRBD1 matches at 7 bases. The CDR3 has 14 amino acids. Germline trimming cut 6 bases from V and 7 bases from J; bases unmatched to any gene: 9. The chain's CDR3 is CASRDTIQGNEQFF. The CDR3 DNA is TGTGCCAGCAGGGACACGATACAGGGGAATGAGCAGTTCTTC.

This clonotype was counted only a few times. The chain uses TRBV5-1 and TRBJ2-7; D possibly corresponds to TRBD1 (7 bases). V was pared by 4 bases and J by 7 bases, with 21 bases between. Germline CDR1 reads SGHRS; CDR2 reads YFSETQ. This CDR3 is built from 15 residues. The CDR3 is CASSVEGTGRGEQYF. CDR3 in DNA: TGCGCCAGCAGCGTGGAGGGGACTGGCAGGGGGGAGCAGTACTTC.

This clonotype was recorded once. V is TRBV9 and J is TRBJ2-1; 9 positions match TRBD2. V lost 3 bases, J lost 4 bases, and 5 bases stayed unmatched. The CDR3 totals 15 residues. The germline V gene encodes CDR1 SGDLS and CDR2 YYNGEE. CDR3 residues: CASSEGTSTYNEQFF. The CDR3 DNA reads TGTGCCAGCAGCGAGGGGACTAGCACTTACAATGAGCAGTTCTTC. The complete variable domain, with remaining parts taken from reference TRBV9 and TRBJ2-1, reads DSGVTQTPKHLITATGQRVTLRCSPRSGDLSVYWYQQSLDQGLQFLIQYYNGEERAKGNILERFSAQQFPDLHSELNLSSLELGDSALYFCASSEGTSTYNEQFFGPGTRLTVL.

This clonotype occurred a few times. CDR3 protein: CSARDWGRRGDEQYF. CDR3 nucleotide sequence: TGCAGTGCTAGAGATTGGGGGCGGAGGGGCGACGAGCAGTACTTC. The chain links TRBV20-1 to TRBJ2-7; D is possibly TRBD1 or TRBD2 (6 bases each). V lost 0 bases to trimming and J lost 5 bases, with 17 bases between them. Germline CDR1 reads DFQATT; CDR2 reads SNEGSKA (reference sequence). CDR3 length: 15 amino acids.

The V gene is TRBV3-1, the J gene TRBJ2-5; D might be TRBD1 (6 bases). This CDR3 is 16 amino acids long. Germline V gene lookup returns CDR1 LGHDT and CDR2 YNNKEL (reference sequence). Trimming pared 0 bases from V and 7 bases from J, leaving 18 bases between. The CDR3 DNA sequence: TGTGCCAGCAGCCAAGATTTGGGGAAAGGGGGATGGACCCAGTACTTC. As protein: CASSQDLGKGGWTQYF.

The chain employs TRBV29-1 and TRBJ2-1; TRBD1 matches 7 bases. This CDR3 comprises 14 residues. After removal of 4 bases from V and 6 bases from J, the junction contained 9 bases not matched to a gene. Germline V lookup: CDR1 SQVTM, CDR2 ANQGSEA. CDR3 in DNA: TGCAGCGTTGTCACCGCGACAGGGAGCAATGAGCAGTTCTTC. It encodes CSVVTATGSNEQFF.

The CDR3 protein is CSARDREFYSPLHF. As DNA, the CDR3 is TGCAGTGCTAGAGACAGGGAGTTTTATTCACCCCTCCACTTT. V usage is TRBV20-1 and J usage is TRBJ1-6; possible D gene TRBD1, 5 bases. The germline V gene encodes CDR1 DFQATT and CDR2 SNEGSKA (reference sequence). The CDR3 totals 14 residues. V was shortened by 0 bases and J by 8 bases, with 11 bases between the two germline ends.

The J gene is TRBJ1-1, the V gene TRBV15, with no clear D. The CDR3 covers 15 residues. Germline V gene lookup returns CDR1 LNHNV and CDR2 YYDKDF (reference sequence). Trimming cost V 8 bases and J 0 bases, with 16 bases left between them. Here the CDR3 DNA reads TGTGCCACCTCCCCCAACGGCCACATGAACACTGAAGCTTTCTTT. Its protein is CATSPNGHMNTEAFF.

This clonotype was recorded at least ten times. The V gene is TRBV5-1, the J gene TRBJ2-5, with D perhaps given as TRBD1 or TRBD2 (5 bases each). Trimming stripped 0 bases from V and 5 bases from J, with 8 bases between. CDR1 SGHRS and CDR2 YFSETQ come from the germline V gene. CDR3 length: 13 residues. CDR3 sequence: CASSLVEGETQYF. In DNA, the CDR3 is TGCGCCAGCAGCTTGGTTGAGGGGGAGACCCAGTACTTC.

The chain carries TRBV20-1 and TRBJ2-5; D possibly corresponds to TRBD2 (6 bases). Looked up from germline, CDR1 is DFQATT and CDR2 is SNEGSKA (reference sequence). This CDR3 comprises 12 residues. Deletions cut 8 bases from V and 5 bases from J, with 15 bases between. The CDR3 sequence: CSMGGRLETQYF. In DNA form, the CDR3 reads TGCAGTATGGGGGGTCGTCTGGAGACCCAGTACTTC.

DNA of the CDR3: TGCAGCGTCGCTACGTTTGACGGGAACACTGAAGCTTTCTTT. Translating it yields CSVATFDGNTEAFF. The chain recombines TRBV29-1 with TRBJ1-1; D gene uncertain. The CDR3 consists of 14 residues. CDR1 is SQVTM and CDR2 is ANQGSEA in the germline V gene. V lost 6 bases and J 1 base, leaving 15 bases between the germline ends.

This clonotype showed up many times. The chain combines TRBV24-1 with TRBJ2-5; 11 bases map to TRBD2. Trimming cost V 3 bases and J 4 bases; bases outside gene matches: 6. CDR3 length equals 16 residues. Germline loops: CDR1 KGHDR, CDR2 SFDVKD. CDR3 residues: CATSDGTSGGAETQYF. The CDR3 DNA reads TGTGCCACCAGTGATGGGACTAGCGGAGGGGCAGAGACCCAGTACTTC.

This clonotype occurred a few times. This chain joins TRBV12-3 or TRBV12-4 and TRBJ2-7; maybe TRBD2 (6 bases). The CDR3 covers 16 residues. The germline V and J ends were trimmed by 3 bases and 0 bases, with 15 bases remaining between them. For the CDR3, the DNA is TGTGCCAGCAGTTTTTCCGGGGGAACGAGCTCCTACGAGCAGTACTTC. Encoded protein: CASSFSGGTSSYEQYF.

This clonotype has just a few counts. This chain connects TRBV5-4 to TRBJ2-3; 9 nucleotides line up with TRBD2. The CDR3 extends over 14 amino acids. Germline CDR1 is SGHNT and CDR2 is YYREEE (reference sequence). Unmatched junction bases numbered 5, after V lost 9 bases and J lost 0 bases. As DNA, the CDR3 is TGTGCCACCTCTAGCGGGGTGAGCACAGATACGCAGTATTTT. It codes for CATSSGVSTDTQYF.

This clonotype came up many times. The rearrangement uses TRBV20-1 and TRBJ1-1; the D gene is possibly TRBD1 (6 bases). There are 14 residues in the CDR3. The germline V gene encodes CDR1 DFQATT and CDR2 SNEGSKA (reference sequence). The V end lost 6 bases, the J end lost 1 base, and 15 bases lay between the germline ends. CDR3: CSAPKQGKNTEAFF. The CDR3 region has the DNA TGCAGTGCCCCAAAGCAGGGGAAGAACACTGAAGCTTTCTTT.